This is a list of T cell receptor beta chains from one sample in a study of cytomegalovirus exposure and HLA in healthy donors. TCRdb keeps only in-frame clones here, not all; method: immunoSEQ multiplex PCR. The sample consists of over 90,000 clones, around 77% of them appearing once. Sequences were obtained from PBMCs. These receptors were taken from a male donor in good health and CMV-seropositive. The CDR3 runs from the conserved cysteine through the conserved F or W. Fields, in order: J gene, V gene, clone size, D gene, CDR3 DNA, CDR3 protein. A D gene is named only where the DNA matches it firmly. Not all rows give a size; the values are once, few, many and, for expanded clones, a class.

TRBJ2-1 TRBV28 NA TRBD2 TGTGCCAGCATGAGGCGGGAGGGCTACAATGAGCAGTTCTTC CASMRREGYNEQFF
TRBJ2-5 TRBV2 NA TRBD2 TGTGCCAGCAGTGATGTGGGAGGGCCTGGGGAGACCCAGTACTTC CASSDVGGPGETQYF
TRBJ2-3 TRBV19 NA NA TGTGCCAGTAGCGTAGGCAGGGCCACAGATACGCAGTATTTT CASSVGRATDTQYF
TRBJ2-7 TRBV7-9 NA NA TGTGCCAGCAGCTTGAGCGGAGATCCCTACGAGCAGTACTTC CASSLSGDPYEQYF
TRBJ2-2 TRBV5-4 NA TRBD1 TGTGCCAGCACTAACACCGGGACAGGGAACACCGGGGAGCTGTTTTTT CASTNTGTGNTGELFF
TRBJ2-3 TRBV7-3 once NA TGTGCCAGCAGCCCCCTTGCAGGTCCCCATACGCAGTATTTT CASSPLAGPHTQYF
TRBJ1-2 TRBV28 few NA TGTGCCAGCAGTAATCGCAGGGGCCCTAACTATGGCTACACCTTC CASSNRRGPNYGYTF
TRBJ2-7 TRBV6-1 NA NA TGTGCCAGCAGTGAACAGGGTGTCTCCGAGCAGTACTTC CASSEQGVSEQYF
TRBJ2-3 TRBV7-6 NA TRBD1 TGTGCCAGCAGCTTAGCCAGGGGGTTTAGCACAGATACGCAGTATTTT CASSLARGFSTDTQYF
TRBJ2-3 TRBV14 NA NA TGTGCCAGCAGCCAGGGAGTACTTAGCACAGATACGCAGTATTTT CASSQGVLSTDTQYF
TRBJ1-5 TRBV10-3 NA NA TGTGCCATCAGTGAGTCTGGGGGCTGGCAGCCCCAGCATTTT CAISESGGWQPQHF
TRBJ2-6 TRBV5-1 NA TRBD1 TGCGCCAGCAGCCCGGGACAGGGAATTTCTGGGGCCAACGTCCTGACTTTC CASSPGQGISGANVLTF
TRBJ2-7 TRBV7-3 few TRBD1 TGTGCCAGCAGCCCCGGGACAGGGCTCGAGCAGTACTTC CASSPGTGLEQYF
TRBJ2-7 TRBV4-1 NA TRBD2 TGCGCCAGCAGCCAAGGAGCGGGAGGGTACGAGCAGTACTTC CASSQGAGGYEQYF
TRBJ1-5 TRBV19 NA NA TGTGCCAGTAGCTCGACAGGAGATAATCAGCCCCAGCATTTT CASSSTGDNQPQHF
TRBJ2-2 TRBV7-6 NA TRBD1 TGTGCCAGCAGCTTAGGACAGGGGGGACCCGGGGAGCTGTTTTTT CASSLGQGGPGELFF
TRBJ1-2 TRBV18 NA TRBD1 TGTGCCAGCTCACCAGGGGACAGGACCTATGGCTACACCTTC CASSPGDRTYGYTF
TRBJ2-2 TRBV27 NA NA TGTGCCAGCAGTTTCGAGGCAGGGGAGCTGTTTTTT CASSFEAGELFF
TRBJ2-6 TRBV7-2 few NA TGTGCCAGCAGCTCCGCCCGGGACGGGGGCTCTGGGGCCAACGTCCTGACTTTC CASSSARDGGSGANVLTF
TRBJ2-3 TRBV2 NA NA TGTGCCAGCAGTTTGGACTACACAGATACGCAGTATTTT CASSLDYTDTQYF
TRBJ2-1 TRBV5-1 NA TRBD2 TGCGCCAGCAGCTTGCTGGTAGCGGGAGGGGCCAATGAGCAGTTCTTC CASSLLVAGGANEQFF
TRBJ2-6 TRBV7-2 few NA TGTGCCAGCAGCTCCCTCTCTCGGGCCAACGTCCTGACTTTC CASSSLSRANVLTF
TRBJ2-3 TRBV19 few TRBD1 TGTGCCACCGCGGACAGGGGAGGAGATACGCAGTATTTT CATADRGGDTQYF
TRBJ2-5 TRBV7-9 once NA TGTTCCAGCAGCCTCCAGGGAAACCCAGAGACCCAGTACTTC CSSSLQGNPETQYF
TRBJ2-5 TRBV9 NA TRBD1 TGTGCCAGCAGCGTAGGACAGGGGGGAGAGACCCAGTACTTC CASSVGQGGETQYF
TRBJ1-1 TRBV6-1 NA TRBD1 TGTGCCAGCAGTGATTCCGGGACAGGCGTCCTCTGGGCTTTCTTT CASSDSGTGVLWAFF
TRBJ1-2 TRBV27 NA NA TGTGCCAGCAGTTTAAAAGTAGGAGTCCATGGCTACACCTTC CASSLKVGVHGYTF
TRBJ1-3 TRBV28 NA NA TGTGCCAGCAGACTGAGGATATCTGGAAACACCATATATTTT CASRLRISGNTIYF
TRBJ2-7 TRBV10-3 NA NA TGTGCCATCTGGAGTGGTGGAGGAGATAGCTCCTACGAGCAGTACTTC CAIWSGGGDSSYEQYF
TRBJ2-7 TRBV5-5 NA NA TGTGCCAGCAGCTTGGTGATAGGGGGCTCCTACGAGCAGTACTTC CASSLVIGGSYEQYF
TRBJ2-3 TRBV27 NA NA TGTGCCAGCAGTACGCGGGACAGTTTTGTGCTGAGGGGAGATACGCAGTATTTT CASSTRDSFVLRGDTQYF
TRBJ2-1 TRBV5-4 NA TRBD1 TGTGCCAGCAGCTTGGAACAGGGGGATGAGCAGTTCTTC CASSLEQGDEQFF
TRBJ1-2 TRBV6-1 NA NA TGTGCCAGCAGTGAAACTGGGACACCCCTCGGGGCCTTC CASSETGTPLGAF
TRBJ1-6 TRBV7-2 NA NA TGTGCCAGCAGCTTAGGCGGGGGACAAAGGGCGTATAATTCACCCCTCCACTTT CASSLGGGQRAYNSPLHF
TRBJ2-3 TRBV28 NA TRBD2 TGTGCCAGCAGTTTGAGGGGACTAGCGGGAACAGATACGCAGTATTTT CASSLRGLAGTDTQYF
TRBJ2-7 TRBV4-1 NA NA TGCGCCAGCAGCCAAGATGCAGGGCCCCAGCTCGAGCAGTACTTC CASSQDAGPQLEQYF
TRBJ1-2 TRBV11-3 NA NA TGTGCCAGCAGCTTAGCGAGAGTCTATGGCTACACCTTC CASSLARVYGYTF
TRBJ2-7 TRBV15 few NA TGTGCCACCAGCAGAGGGTGGGGCAGTTCCCACGAGCAGTACTTC CATSRGWGSSHEQYF
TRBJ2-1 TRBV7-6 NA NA TGTGCCAGCAGCTCCGGCGGGGCGCACAATGAGCAGTTCTTC CASSSGGAHNEQFF
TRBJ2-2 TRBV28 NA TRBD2 TGTGCCACCCCCTCTAGCGGGAGACCCGGGGAGCTGTTTTTT CATPSSGRPGELFF
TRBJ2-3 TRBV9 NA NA TGTGCCAGCAGCGCCTACCCCAGGGCAGATACGCAGTATTTT CASSAYPRADTQYF
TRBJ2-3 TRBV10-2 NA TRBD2 TGCGCCAGCAGTGAGAGAGGGAGGGATAACACAGATACGCAGTATTTT CASSERGRDNTDTQYF
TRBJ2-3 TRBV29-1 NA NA TGCAGCGTAACCAGGGATTCAAAAGATACGCAGTATTTT CSVTRDSKDTQYF